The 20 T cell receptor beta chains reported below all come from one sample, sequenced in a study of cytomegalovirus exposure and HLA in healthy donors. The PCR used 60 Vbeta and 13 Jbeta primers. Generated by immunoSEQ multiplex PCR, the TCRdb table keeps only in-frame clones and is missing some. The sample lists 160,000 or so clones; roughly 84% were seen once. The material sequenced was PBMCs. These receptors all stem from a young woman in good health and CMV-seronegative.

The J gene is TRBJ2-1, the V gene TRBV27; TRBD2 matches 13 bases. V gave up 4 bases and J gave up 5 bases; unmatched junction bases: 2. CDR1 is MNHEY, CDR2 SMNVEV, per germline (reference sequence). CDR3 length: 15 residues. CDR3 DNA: TGTGCCAGCAGTTCCGGGACTAGCGGGGACAATGAGCAGTTCTTC. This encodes CASSSGTSGDNEQFF.

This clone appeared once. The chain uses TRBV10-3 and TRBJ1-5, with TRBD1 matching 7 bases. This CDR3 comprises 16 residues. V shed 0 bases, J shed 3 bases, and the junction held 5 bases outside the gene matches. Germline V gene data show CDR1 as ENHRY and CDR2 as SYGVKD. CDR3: CAISESRQGNNQPQHF. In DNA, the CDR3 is TGTGCCATCAGTGAGTCAAGACAGGGTAACAATCAGCCCCAGCATTTT.

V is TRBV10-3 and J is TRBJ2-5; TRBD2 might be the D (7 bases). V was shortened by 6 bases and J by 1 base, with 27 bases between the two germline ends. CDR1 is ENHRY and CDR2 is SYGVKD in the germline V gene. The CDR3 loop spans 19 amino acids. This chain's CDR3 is CAISEGLSGGPGPQETQYF. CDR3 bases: TGTGCCATCAGCGAGGGATTGTCCGGGGGGCCAGGACCCCAAGAGACCCAGTACTTC.

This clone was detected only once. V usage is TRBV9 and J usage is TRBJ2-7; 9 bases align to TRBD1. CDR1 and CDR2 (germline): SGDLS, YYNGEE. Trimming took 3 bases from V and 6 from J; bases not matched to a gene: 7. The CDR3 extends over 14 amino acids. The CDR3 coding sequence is TGTGCCAGCAGCGCAAGGGACAGGGCGGGCGAGCAGTACTTC. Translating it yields CASSARDRAGEQYF.

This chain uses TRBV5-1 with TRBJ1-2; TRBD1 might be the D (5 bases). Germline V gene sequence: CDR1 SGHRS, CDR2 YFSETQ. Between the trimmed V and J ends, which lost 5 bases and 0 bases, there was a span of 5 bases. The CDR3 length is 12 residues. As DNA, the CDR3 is TGCGCCAGCAGGGGGCCTAACTATGGCTACACCTTC. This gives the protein CASRGPNYGYTF.

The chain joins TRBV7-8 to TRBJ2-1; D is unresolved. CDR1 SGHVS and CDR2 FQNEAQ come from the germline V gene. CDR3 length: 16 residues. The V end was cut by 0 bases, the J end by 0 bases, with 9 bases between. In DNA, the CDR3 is TGTGCCAGCAGCTTAGCAAGACTTCCCTCCTACAATGAGCAGTTCTTC. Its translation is CASSLARLPSYNEQFF.

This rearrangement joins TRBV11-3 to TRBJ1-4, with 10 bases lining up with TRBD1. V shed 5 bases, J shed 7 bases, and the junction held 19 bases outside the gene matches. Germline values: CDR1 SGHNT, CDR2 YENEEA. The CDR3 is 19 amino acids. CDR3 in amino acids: CASSQALGTGQGRGEKLFF. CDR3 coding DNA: TGTGCCAGCAGCCAAGCCCTCGGAACGGGACAGGGGAGGGGTGAAAAACTGTTTTTT.

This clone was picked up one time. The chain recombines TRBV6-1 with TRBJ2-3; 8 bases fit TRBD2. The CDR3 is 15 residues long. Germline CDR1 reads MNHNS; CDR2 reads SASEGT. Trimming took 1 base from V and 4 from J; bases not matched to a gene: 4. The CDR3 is CASSEEAGGPDTQYF. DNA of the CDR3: TGTGCCAGCAGTGAAGAGGCGGGGGGCCCAGATACGCAGTATTTT.

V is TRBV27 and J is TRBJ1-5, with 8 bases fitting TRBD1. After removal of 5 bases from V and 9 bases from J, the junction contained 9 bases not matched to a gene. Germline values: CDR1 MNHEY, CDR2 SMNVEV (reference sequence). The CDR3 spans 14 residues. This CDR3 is CASSPRDRPWPQHF. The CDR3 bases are TGTGCCAGCAGTCCCCGGGACAGGCCTTGGCCCCAGCATTTT.

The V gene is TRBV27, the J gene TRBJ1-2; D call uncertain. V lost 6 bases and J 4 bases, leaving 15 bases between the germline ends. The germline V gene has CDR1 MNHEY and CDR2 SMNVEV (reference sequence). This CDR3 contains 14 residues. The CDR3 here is CASRTVTALYGYTF. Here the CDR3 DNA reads TGTGCCAGCAGAACCGTTACAGCCCTCTATGGCTACACCTTC.

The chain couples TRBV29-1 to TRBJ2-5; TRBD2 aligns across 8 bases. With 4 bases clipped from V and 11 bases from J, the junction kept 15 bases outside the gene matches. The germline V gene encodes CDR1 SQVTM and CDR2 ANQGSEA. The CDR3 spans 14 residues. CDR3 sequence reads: CSVGASGRALEQYF. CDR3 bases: TGCAGCGTTGGAGCTAGCGGGCGAGCGTTGGAGCAGTACTTC. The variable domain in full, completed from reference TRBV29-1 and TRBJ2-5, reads SAVISQKPSRDICQRGTSLTIQCQVDSQVTMMFWYRQQPGQSLTLIATANQGSEATYESGFVIDKFPISRPNLTFSTLTVSNMSPEDSSIYLCSVGASGRALEQYFGPGTRLLVL.

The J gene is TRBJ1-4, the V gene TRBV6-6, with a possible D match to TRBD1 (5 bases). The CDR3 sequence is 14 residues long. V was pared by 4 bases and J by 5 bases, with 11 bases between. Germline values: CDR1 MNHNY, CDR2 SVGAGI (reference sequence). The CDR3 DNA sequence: TGTGCCAGCAGTTTCCGGGGGACCAATGAAAAACTGTTTTTT. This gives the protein CASSFRGTNEKLFF.

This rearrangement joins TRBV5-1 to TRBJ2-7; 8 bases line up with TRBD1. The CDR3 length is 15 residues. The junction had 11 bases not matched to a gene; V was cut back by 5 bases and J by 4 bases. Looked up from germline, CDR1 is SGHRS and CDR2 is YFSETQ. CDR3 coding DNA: TGCGCCAGCAGAGATGCGGACAGGGTCCATTACGAGCAGTACTTC. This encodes CASRDADRVHYEQYF. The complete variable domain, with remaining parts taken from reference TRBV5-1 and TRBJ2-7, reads KAGVTQTPRYLIKTRGQQVTLSCSPISGHRSVSWYQQTPGQGLQFLFEYFSETQRNKGNFPGRFSGRQFSNSRSEMNVSTLELGDSALYLCASRDADRVHYEQYFGPGTRLTVT.

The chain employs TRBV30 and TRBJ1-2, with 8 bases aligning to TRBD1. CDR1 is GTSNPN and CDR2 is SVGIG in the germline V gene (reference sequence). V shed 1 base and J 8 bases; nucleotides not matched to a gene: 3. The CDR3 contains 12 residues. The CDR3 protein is CAWSAGGRGYTF. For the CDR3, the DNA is TGTGCCTGGAGTGCAGGGGGCCGGGGCTACACCTTC.

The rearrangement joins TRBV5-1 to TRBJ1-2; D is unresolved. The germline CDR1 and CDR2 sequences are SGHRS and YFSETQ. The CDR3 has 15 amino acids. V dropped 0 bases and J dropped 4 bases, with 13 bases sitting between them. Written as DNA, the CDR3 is TGCGCCAGCAGCTTGGCCGTTCCCACATCCTATGGCTACACCTTC. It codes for CASSLAVPTSYGYTF.

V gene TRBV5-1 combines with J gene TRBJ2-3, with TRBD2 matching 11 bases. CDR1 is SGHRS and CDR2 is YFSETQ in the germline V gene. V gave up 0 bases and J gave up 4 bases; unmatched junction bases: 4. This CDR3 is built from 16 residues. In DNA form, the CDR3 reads TGCGCCAGCAGCTTGGCGGGACTAGCGGCCTCAGATACGCAGTATTTT. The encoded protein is CASSLAGLAASDTQYF.

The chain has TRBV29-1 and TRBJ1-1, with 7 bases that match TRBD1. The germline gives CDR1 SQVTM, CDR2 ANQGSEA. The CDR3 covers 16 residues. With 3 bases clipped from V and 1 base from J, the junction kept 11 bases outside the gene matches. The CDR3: CSVDGAWTGANTEAFF. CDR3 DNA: TGCAGCGTTGATGGGGCTTGGACAGGCGCGAACACTGAAGCTTTCTTT.

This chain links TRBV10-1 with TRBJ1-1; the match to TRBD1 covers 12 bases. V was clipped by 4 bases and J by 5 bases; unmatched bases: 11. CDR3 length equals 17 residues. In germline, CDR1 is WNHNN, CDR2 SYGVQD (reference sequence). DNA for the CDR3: TGCGCCAGCAGTGCCGGGACAGGGGGCACCCCACGAACTGAAGCTTTCTTT. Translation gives CASSAGTGGTPRTEAFF.

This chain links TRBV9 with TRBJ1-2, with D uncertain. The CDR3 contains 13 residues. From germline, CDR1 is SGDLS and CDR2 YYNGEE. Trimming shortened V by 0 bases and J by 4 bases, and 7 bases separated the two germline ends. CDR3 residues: CASSVGSGYGYTF. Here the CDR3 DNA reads TGTGCCAGCAGCGTAGGGTCCGGCTATGGCTACACCTTC.

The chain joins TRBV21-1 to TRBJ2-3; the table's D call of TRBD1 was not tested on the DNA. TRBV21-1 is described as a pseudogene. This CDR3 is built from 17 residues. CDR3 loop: CASSSEGQGGPTDTQYF. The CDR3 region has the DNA TGTGCCAGCAGCAGTGAAGGACAGGGGGGGCCCACAGATACGCAGTATTTT.